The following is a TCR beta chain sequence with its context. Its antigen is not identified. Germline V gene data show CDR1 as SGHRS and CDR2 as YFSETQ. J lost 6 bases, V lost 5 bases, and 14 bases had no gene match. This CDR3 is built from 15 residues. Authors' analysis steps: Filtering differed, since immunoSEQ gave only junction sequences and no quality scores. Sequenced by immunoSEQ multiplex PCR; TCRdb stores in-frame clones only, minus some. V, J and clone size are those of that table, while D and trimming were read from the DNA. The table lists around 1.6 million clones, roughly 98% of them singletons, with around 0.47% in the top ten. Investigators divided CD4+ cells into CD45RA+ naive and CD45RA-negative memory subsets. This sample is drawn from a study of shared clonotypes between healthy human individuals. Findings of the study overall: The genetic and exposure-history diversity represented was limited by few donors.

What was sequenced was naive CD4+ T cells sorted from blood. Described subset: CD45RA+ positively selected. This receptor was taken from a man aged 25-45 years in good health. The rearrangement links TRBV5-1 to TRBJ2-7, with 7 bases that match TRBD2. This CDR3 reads CASSSFRDYTFEQYF. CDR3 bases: TGCGCCAGCAGTAGTTTCCGGGACTATACGTTCGAGCAGTACTTC.